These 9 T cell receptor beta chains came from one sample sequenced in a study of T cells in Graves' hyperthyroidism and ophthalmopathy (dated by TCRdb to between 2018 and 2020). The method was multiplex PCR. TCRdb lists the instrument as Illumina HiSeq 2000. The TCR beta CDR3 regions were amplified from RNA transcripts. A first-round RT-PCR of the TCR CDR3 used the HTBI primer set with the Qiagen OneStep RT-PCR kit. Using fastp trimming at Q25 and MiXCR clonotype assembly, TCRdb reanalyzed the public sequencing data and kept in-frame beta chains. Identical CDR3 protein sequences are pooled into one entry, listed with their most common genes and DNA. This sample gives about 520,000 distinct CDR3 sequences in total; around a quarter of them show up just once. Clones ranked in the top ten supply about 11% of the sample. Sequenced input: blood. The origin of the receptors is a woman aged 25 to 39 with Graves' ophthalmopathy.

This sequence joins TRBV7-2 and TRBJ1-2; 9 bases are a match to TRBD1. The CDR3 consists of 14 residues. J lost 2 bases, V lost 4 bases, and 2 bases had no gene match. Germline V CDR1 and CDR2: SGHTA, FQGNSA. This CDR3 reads CASSSDRGNYGYTF. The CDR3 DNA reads TGTGCCAGCAGCTCGGACAGGGGAAACTATGGCTACACCTTC. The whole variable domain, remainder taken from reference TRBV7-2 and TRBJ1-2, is GAGVSQSPSNKVTEKGKDVELRCDPISGHTALYWYRQSLGQGLEFLIYFQGNSAPDKSGLPSDRFSAERTGGSVSTLTIQRTQQEDSAVYLCASSSDRGNYGYTFGSGTRLTVV.

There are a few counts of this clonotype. The CDR3 reads CSVEGTETQYF. The DNA for the CDR3 is TGCAGCGTTGAAGGAACAGAGACCCAGTACTTC. V usage is TRBV29-1 and J usage is TRBJ2-5, with D hard to call. CDR1 SQVTM and CDR2 ANQGSEA come from the germline V gene. The CDR3 loop spans 11 amino acids. Trimming shortened V by 1 base and J by 4 bases, and 4 bases separated the two germline ends.

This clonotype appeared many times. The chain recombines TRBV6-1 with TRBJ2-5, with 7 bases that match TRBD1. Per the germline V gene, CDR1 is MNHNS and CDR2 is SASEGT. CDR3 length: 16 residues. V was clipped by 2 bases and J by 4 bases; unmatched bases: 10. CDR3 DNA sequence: TGTGCCAGCAGTGAACAGGGGGATTGGGAAGCAGAGACCCAGTACTTC. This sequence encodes CASSEQGDWEAETQYF.

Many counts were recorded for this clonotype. CDR3 nucleotides: TGTGCCAGCCGAGGTTTTGGACTGAACACCGGGGAGCTGTTTTTT. This codes for CASRGFGLNTGELFF. The chain combines TRBV6-1 with TRBJ2-2; TRBD2 might be the D (5 bases). The germline V gene has CDR1 MNHNS and CDR2 SASEGT. CDR3 size: 15 residues. With 8 bases removed from V and 1 base from J, the gap between germline ends came to 14 bases.

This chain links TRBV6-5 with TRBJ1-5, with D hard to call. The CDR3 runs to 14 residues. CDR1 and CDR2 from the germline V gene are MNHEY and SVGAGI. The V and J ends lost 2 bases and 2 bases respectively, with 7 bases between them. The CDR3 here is CASSYREGNQPQHF. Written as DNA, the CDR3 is TGTGCCAGCAGTTACAGGGAAGGCAATCAGCCCCAGCATTTT.

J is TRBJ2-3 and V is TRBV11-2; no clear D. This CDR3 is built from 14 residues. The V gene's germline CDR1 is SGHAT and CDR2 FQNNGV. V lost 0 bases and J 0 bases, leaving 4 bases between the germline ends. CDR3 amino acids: CASSLEFSTDTQYF. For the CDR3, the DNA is TGTGCCAGCAGCTTAGAGTTCAGCACAGATACGCAGTATTTT.

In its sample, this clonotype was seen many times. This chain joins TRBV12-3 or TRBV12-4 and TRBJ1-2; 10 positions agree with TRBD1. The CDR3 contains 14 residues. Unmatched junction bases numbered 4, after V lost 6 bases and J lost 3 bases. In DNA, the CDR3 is TGTGCCAGCAGACTTGGGACAGGGGACTATGGCTACACCTTC. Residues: CASRLGTGDYGYTF.

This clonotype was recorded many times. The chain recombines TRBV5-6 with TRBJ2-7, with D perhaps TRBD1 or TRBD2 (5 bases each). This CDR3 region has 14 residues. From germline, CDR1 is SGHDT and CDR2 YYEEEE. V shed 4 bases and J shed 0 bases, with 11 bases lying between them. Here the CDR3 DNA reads TGTGCCAGCAGCGTTCGGGGCAGCTCCTACGAGCAGTACTTC. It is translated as CASSVRGSSYEQYF.

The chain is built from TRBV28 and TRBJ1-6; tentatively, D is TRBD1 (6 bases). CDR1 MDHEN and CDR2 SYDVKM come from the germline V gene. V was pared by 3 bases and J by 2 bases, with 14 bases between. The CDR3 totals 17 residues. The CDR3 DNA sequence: TGTGCCAGCAGTTTTCTTGATGGGGGGCCCTATAATTCACCCCTCCACTTT. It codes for CASSFLDGGPYNSPLHF. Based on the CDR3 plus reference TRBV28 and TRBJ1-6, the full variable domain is DVKVTQSSRYLVKRTGEKVFLECVQDMDHENMFWYRQDPGLGLRLIYFSYDVKMKEKGDIPEGYSVSREKKERFSLILESASTNQTSMYLCASSFLDGGPYNSPLHFGNGTRLTVT.